A selection of T cell receptor beta chains follows, all from one sample in a study of beta chain features in type 1 diabetes. Profiling relied on immunoSEQ multiplex PCR, and the TCRdb table lists in-frame clones only, not all of them. Of around 430,000 clones listed, about 30% are singletons. Source material: naive CD4+ T cells from blood. These receptors came from a man aged 18 to 29 in good health. CDR3s include the opening cysteine and the closing phenylalanine or tryptophan. Fields, in order: J gene, D gene, V gene, clone size, CDR3 protein, CDR3 DNA. D genes are given only for firm matches. Some rows have no size entry. The others give once, few or many, or a class for an expanded clone.

TRBJ2-2	TRBD1	TRBV5-4	NA	CASSLAQGIGELFF	TGTGCCAGCAGCTTGGCACAGGGGATCGGGGAGCTGTTTTTT
TRBJ2-5	NA	TRBV7-9	NA	CASSNEETQYF	TGTGCCAGCAGCAACGAGGAGACCCAGTACTTC
TRBJ1-1	NA	TRBV5-4	NA	CASSTFPTQNTEAFF	TGTGCCAGCAGCACATTCCCGACTCAGAACACTGAAGCTTTCTTT
TRBJ2-3	TRBD2	TRBV9	NA	CASSPGTSGHTDTQYF	TGTGCCAGCAGCCCAGGGACTAGCGGACACACAGATACGCAGTATTTT
TRBJ2-1	NA	TRBV7-2	NA	CASSFSNNEQFF	TGTGCCAGCAGCTTTTCGAACAATGAGCAGTTCTTC
TRBJ2-1	NA	TRBV9	few	CASSVGGGLSYNEQFF	TGTGCCAGCAGCGTAGGTGGCGGGCTATCCTACAATGAGCAGTTCTTC
TRBJ1-2	TRBD1	TRBV30	few	CAWSPRDRFRGYTF	TGTGCCTGGAGCCCCCGGGACAGGTTTCGTGGCTACACCTTC
TRBJ1-1	NA	TRBV5-5	NA	CASSLALRNTEAFF	TGTGCCAGCAGCTTGGCTCTCAGGAACACTGAAGCTTTCTTT
TRBJ1-1	TRBD1	TRBV7-9	NA	CASSPTGVNTEAFF	TGTGCCAGCAGCCCAACAGGGGTGAACACTGAAGCTTTCTTT
TRBJ1-5	NA	TRBV5-6	NA	CASSLRVDQPQHF	TGTGCCAGCAGCTTGAGGGTCGATCAGCCCCAGCATTTT
TRBJ2-3	TRBD2	TRBV5-1	NA	CASSPGLAGSTDTQYF	TGCGCCAGCAGCCCAGGACTAGCGGGGAGCACAGATACGCAGTATTTT
TRBJ2-5	NA	TRBV25-1	NA	CASSEIGQGPSETQYF	TGTGCCAGCAGTGAAATCGGGCAGGGGCCCTCAGAGACCCAGTACTTC